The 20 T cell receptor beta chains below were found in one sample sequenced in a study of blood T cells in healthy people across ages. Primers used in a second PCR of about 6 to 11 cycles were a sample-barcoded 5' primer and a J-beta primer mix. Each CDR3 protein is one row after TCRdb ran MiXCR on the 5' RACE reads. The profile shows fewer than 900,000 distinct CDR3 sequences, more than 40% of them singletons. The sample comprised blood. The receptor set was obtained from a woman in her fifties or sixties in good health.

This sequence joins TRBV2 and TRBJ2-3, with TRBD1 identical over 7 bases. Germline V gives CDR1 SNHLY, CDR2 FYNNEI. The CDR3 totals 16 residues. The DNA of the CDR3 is TGTGTGGGACAGCAAACGCATTTATCTAGCACAGATACGCAGTATTTT. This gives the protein CVGQQTHLSSTDTQYF.

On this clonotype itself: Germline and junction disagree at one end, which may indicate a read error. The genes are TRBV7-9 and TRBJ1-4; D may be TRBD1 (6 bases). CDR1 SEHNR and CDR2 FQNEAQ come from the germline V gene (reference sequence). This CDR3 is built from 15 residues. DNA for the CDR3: TGTGCCGGCAGTGACACCAGGGGCGGATATGAAAAACTGTTTTTT. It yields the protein CAGSDTRGGYEKLFF.

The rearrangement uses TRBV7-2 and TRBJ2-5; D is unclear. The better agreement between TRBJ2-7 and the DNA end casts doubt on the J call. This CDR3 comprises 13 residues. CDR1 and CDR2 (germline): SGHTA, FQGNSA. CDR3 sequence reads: CASSLRLAHEQYF. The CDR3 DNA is TGTGCCAGCAGCTTACGACTGGCGCACGAGCAGTACTTC.

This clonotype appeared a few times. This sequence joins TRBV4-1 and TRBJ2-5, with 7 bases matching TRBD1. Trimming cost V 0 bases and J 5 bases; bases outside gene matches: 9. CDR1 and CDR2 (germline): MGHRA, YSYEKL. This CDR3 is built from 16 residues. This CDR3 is CASSQEGDSAWETQYF. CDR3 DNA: TGCGCCAGCAGCCAAGAAGGGGACAGCGCCTGGGAGACCCAGTACTTC.

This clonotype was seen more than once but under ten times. CDR3: CASSLTGVGHEKLFF. CDR3 sequence (DNA): TGCGCCAGCAGCTTAACAGGGGTGGGTCATGAAAAACTGTTTTTT. The chain has TRBV5-1 and TRBJ1-4, with TRBD1 identical over 7 bases. The germline V gene encodes CDR1 SGHRS and CDR2 YFSETQ. The CDR3 covers 15 residues. The V and J ends lost 2 bases and 6 bases, in that order; junction bases with no gene match: 7.

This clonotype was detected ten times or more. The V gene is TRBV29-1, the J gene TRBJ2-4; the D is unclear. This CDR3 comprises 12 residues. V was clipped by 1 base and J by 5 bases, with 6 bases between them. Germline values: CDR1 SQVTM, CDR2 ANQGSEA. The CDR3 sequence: CSVEGFQNIQYF. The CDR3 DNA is TGCAGCGTTGAAGGATTTCAAAACATTCAGTACTTC. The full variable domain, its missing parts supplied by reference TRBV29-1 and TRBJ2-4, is SAVISQKPSRDICQRGTSLTIQCQVDSQVTMMFWYRQQPGQSLTLIATANQGSEATYESGFVIDKFPISRPNLTFSTLTVSNMSPEDSSIYLCSVEGFQNIQYFGAGTRLSVL.

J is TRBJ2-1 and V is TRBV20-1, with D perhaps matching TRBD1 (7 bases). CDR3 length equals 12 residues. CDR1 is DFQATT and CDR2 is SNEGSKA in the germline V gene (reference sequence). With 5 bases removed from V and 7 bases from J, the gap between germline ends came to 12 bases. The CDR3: CSAYQGGNEQFF. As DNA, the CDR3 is TGCAGTGCTTACCAGGGGGGAAATGAGCAGTTCTTC.

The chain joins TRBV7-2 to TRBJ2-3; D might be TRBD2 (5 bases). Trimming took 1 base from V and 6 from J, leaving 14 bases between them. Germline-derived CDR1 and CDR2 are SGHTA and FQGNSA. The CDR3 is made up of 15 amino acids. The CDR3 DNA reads TGTGCCAGCAGCTTAGAATGGGAGCGCGGGGATACGCAGTATTTT. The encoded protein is CASSLEWERGDTQYF.

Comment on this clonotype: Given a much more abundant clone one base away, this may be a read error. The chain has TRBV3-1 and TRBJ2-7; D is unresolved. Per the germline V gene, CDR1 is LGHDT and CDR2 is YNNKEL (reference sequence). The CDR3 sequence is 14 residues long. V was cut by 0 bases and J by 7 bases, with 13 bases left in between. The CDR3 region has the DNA TGTGCCAGCAGCCAAGAAGGCGCAGGCAATGAGCAGTACTTC. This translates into CASSQEGAGNEQYF.

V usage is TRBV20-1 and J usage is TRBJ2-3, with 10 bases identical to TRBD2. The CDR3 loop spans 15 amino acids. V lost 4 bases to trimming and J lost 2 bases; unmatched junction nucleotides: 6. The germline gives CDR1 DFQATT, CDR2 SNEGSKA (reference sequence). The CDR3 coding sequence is TGCAGTGCTAAACCGGGACTAGCGTCCACAGATACGCAGTATTTT. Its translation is CSAKPGLASTDTQYF.

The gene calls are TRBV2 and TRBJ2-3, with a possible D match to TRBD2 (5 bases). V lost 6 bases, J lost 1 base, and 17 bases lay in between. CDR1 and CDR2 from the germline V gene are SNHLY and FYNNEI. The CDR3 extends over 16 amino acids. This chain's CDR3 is CASRKGVGSGTDTQYF. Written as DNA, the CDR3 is TGTGCCAGCAGGAAGGGAGTTGGGTCCGGCACAGATACGCAGTATTTT.

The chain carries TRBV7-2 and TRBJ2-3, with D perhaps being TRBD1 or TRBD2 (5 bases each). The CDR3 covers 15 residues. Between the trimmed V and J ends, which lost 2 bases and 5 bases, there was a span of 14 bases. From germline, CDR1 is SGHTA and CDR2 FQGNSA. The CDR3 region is CASSLWGNSGDTQYF. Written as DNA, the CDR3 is TGTGCCAGCAGCTTATGGGGGAACTCAGGAGATACGCAGTATTTT.

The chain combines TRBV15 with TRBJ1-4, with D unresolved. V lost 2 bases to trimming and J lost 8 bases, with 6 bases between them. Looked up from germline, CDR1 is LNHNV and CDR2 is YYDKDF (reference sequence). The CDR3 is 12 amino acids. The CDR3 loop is CATSRTNEKLFF. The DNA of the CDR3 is TGTGCCACCAGCAGAACCAACGAAAAACTGTTTTTT.

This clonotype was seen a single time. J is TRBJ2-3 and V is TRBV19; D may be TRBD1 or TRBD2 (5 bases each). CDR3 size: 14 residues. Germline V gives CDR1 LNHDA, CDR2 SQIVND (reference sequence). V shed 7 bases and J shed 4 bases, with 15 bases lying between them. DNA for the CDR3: TGTGCCAGTACCAGGACGGGGACCGCAGATACGCAGTATTTT. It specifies CASTRTGTADTQYF. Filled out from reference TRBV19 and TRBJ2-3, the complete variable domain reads DGGITQSPKYLFRKEGQNVTLSCEQNLNHDAMYWYRQDPGQGLRLIYYSQIVNDFQKGDIAEGYSVSREKKESFPLTVTSAQKNPTAFYLCASTRTGTADTQYFGPGTRLTVL.

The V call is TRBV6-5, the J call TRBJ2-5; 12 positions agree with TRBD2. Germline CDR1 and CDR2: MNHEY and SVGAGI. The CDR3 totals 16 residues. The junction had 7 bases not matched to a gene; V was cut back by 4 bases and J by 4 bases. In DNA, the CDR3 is TGTGCCAGCAGTTCCGGACTAGCGGGATGGGGAGAGACCCAGTACTTC. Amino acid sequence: CASSSGLAGWGETQYF.

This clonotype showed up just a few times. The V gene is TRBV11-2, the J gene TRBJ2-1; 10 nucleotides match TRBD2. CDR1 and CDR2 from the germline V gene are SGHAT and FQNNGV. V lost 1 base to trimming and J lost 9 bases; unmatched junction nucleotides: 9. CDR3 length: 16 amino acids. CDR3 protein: CASSLGSSGSSVEQFF. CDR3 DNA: TGTGCCAGCAGCTTAGGCTCTAGCGGGAGCTCCGTTGAGCAGTTCTTC.

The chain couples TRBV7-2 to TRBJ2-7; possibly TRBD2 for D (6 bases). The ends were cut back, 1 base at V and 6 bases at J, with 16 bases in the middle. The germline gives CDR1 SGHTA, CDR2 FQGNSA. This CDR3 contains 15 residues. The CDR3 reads CASSLGGLTEREQYF. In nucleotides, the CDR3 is TGTGCCAGCAGCTTAGGTGGACTAACGGAACGCGAGCAGTACTTC. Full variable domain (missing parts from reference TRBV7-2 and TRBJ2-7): GAGVSQSPSNKVTEKGKDVELRCDPISGHTALYWYRQSLGQGLEFLIYFQGNSAPDKSGLPSDRFSAERTGGSVSTLTIQRTQQEDSAVYLCASSLGGLTEREQYFGPGTRLTVT.

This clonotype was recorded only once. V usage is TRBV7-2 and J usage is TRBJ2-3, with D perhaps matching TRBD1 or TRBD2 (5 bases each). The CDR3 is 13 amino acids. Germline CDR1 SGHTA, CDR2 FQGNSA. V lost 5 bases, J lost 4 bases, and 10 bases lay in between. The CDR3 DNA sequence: TGTGCCAGCAGCGTAGTGGGGGCAGATACGCAGTATTTT. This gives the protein CASSVVGADTQYF.

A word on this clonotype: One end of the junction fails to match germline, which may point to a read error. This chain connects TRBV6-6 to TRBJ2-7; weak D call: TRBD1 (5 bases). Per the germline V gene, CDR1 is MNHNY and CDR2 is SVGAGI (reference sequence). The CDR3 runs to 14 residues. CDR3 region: CAGRLFQGTYEQYF. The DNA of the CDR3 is TGTGCCGGCAGACTTTTCCAGGGTACCTACGAGCAGTACTTC.

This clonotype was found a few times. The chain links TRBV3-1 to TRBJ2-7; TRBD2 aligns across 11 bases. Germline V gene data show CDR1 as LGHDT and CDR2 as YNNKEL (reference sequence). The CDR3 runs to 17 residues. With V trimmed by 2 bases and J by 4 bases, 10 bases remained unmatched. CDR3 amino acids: CASSQRKTSGSRYEQYF. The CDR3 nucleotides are TGTGCCAGCAGCCAACGTAAAACTAGCGGGAGCCGGTACGAGCAGTACTTC.